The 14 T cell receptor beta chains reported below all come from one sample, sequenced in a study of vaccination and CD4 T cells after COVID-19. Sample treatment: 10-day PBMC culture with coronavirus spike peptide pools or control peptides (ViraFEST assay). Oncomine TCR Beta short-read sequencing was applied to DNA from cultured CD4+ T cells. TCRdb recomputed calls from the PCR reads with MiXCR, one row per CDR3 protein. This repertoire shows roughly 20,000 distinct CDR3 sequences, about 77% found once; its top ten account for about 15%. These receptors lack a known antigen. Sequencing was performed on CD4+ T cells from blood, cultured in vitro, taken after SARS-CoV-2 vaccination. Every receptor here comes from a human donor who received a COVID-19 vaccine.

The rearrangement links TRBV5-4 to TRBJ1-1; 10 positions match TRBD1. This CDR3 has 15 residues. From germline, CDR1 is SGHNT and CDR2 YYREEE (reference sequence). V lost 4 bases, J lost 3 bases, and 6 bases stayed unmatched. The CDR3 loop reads CASSATGGVYTEAFF. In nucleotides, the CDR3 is TGTGCCAGCAGCGCGACAGGGGGCGTTTACACTGAAGCTTTCTTT.

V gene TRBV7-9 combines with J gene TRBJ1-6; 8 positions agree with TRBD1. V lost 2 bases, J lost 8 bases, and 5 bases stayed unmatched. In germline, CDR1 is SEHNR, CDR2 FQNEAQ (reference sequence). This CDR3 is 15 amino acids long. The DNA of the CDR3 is TGTGCCAGCAGCTTATATGGACAGGGCGATTCACCCCTCCACTTT. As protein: CASSLYGQGDSPLHF.

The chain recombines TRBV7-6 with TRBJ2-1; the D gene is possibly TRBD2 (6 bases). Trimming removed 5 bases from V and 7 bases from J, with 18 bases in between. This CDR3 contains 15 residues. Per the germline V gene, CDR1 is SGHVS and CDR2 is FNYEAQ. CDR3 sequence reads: CASSPRRGRYNEQFF. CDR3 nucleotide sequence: TGTGCCAGCAGCCCTCGACGGGGGAGGTATAATGAGCAGTTCTTC.

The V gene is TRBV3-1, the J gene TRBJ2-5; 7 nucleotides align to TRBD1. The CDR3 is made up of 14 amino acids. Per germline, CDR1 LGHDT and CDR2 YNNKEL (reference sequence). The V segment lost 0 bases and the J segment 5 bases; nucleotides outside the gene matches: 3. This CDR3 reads CASSQDVGGETQYF. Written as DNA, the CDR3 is TGTGCCAGCAGCCAAGATGTAGGGGGCGAGACCCAGTACTTC.

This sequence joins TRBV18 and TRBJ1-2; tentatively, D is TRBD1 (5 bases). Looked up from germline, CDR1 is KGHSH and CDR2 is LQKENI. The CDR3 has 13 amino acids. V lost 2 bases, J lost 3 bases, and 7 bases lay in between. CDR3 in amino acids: CASSPGDDYGYTF. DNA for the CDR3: TGTGCCAGCTCACCAGGGGACGACTATGGCTACACCTTC.

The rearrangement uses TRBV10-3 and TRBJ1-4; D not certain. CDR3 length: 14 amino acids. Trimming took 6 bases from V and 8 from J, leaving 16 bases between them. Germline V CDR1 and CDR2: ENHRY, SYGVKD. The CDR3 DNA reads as TGTGCCATCAGACCGGGTAGGGAGGGCGAAAAACTGTTTTTT. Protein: CAIRPGREGEKLFF.

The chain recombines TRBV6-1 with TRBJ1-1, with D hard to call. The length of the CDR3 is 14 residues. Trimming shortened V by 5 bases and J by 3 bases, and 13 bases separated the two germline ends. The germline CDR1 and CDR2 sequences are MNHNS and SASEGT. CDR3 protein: CASSQVAVDTEAFF. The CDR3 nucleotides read TGTGCCAGCAGTCAAGTAGCAGTCGACACTGAAGCTTTCTTT.

CDR3 region: CASSIQGGNQPQHF. CDR3 bases: TGTGCCAGTAGTATACAGGGGGGCAATCAGCCCCAGCATTTT. The chain couples TRBV19 to TRBJ1-5, with TRBD1 matching over 7 bases. Unmatched junction bases numbered 0, after V lost 2 bases and J lost 2 bases. Germline V lookup: CDR1 LNHDA, CDR2 SQIVND (reference sequence). CDR3 length equals 14 residues.

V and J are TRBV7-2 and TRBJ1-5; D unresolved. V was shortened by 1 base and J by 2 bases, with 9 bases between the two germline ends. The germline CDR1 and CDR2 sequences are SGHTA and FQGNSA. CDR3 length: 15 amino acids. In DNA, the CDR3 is TGTGCCAGCAGCTTAGGGGCTCGGCGCAATCAGCCCCAGCATTTT. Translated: CASSLGARRNQPQHF.

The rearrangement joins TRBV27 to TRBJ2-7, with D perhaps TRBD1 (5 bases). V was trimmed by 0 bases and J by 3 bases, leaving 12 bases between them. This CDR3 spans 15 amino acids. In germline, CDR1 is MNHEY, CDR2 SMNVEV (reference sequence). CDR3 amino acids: CASSLSQGSFYEQYF. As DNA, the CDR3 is TGTGCCAGCAGTTTATCTCAGGGATCGTTCTACGAGCAGTACTTC.

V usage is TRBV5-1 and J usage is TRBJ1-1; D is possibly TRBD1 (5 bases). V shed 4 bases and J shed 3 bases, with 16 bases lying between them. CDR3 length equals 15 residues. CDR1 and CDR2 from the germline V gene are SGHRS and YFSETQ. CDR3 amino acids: CASSPRNGADTEAFF. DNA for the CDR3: TGCGCCAGCAGCCCCCGGAATGGGGCTGACACTGAAGCTTTCTTT.

The CDR3 nucleotides are TGTGCCAGTAGACAGACTAGCGGGGGTGAGACCCAGTACTTC. It specifies CASRQTSGGETQYF. This chain uses TRBV19 with TRBJ2-5; 12 positions agree with TRBD2. The CDR3 runs to 14 residues. Per the germline V gene, CDR1 is LNHDA and CDR2 is SQIVND (reference sequence). J was trimmed by 5 bases and V by 6 bases; bases with no gene match: 4.

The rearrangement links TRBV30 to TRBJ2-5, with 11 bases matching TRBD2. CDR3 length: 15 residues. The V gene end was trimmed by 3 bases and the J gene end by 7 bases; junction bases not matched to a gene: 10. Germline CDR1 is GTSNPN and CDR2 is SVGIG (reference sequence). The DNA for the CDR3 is TGTGCCTGGAGCCTCATGACTAGCGGGGTAGGGACCCAGTACTTC. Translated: CAWSLMTSGVGTQYF. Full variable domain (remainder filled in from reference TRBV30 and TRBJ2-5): SQTIHQWPATLVQPVGSPLSLECTVEGTSNPNLYWYRQAAGRGLQLLFYSVGIGQISSEVPQNLSASRPQDRQFILSSKKLLLSDSGFYLCAWSLMTSGVGTQYFGPGTRLLVL.

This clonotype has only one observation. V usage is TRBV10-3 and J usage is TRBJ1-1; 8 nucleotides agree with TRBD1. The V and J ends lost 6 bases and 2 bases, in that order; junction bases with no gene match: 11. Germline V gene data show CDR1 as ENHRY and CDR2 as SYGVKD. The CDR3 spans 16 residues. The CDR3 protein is CAIRRQRQGLNTEAFF. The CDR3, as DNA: TGTGCCATCAGGAGACAACGACAGGGGTTAAACACTGAAGCTTTCTTT.